What follows is one T cell receptor beta chain and its context. What it recognizes is unknown. Assay: immunoSEQ multiplex PCR; the TCRdb copy retains only in-frame clones and omits some. In the table there are about 39,000 clones, about 67% of which are singletons. Once cultured for roughly 10 days, the cells underwent separation to obtain CD4+ T cells. Participants completed two doses of the BNT162b2 or mRNA-1273 vaccine. Vaccinees lacked prior SARS-CoV-2 infection and tested negative for nucleocapsid antibodies. The germline V gene encodes CDR1 SGHNT and CDR2 YENEEA. V was shortened by 0 bases and J by 0 bases, with 15 bases between the two germline ends. There are 18 residues in the CDR3. The data originate from a study of vaccination effects on CD4 cells after COVID-19. At the level of the study: After about 2 million PBMC were placed in each well, they were cultured with approximately 10 IU/ml IL-2 and roughly 10 ug/ml peptides. Study-level findings and limits: Convalescent patients were few in the study, and early post-infection timepoints were absent. In the late period after vaccination, infection- and vaccine-induced clones contracted markedly.

This sequence was found in a human donor who received a COVID-19 vaccine. This chain joins TRBV11-3 and TRBJ2-1, with D maybe TRBD1 (5 bases). Material: CD4+ T cells from PBMCs cultured without peptide, obtained after COVID-19 vaccination. The CDR3 loop is CASSLDQSGSSSYNEQFF. The CDR3 nucleotides read TGTGCCAGCAGCTTAGATCAATCAGGGTCTTCCTCCTACAATGAGCAGTTCTTC.